Following are 15 T cell receptor beta chains from one sample sequenced in a study of T cell changes during pregnancy in multiple sclerosis. Generated by immunoSEQ multiplex PCR, the TCRdb table keeps only in-frame clones and is missing some. This sample has some 130,000 clones, with roughly 95% found just once. Sequenced material: peripheral blood, taken after pregnancy. These receptor sequences come from a female donor with multiple sclerosis, enrolled in a pregnancy study.

This clone was found once. The chain recombines TRBV27 with TRBJ2-3; the D is unclear. This CDR3 comprises 13 residues. Germline CDR1 MNHEY, CDR2 SMNVEV (reference sequence). V was pared by 0 bases and J by 2 bases, with 3 bases between. The CDR3 DNA is TGTGCCAGCAGTTTATCGGCCACAGATACGCAGTATTTT. This codes for CASSLSATDTQYF.

This chain connects TRBV19 to TRBJ2-2; D might be TRBD2 (6 bases). Trimming left V 4 bases short and J 5 bases short, with 17 bases between. The germline CDR1 and CDR2 sequences are LNHDA and SQIVND (reference sequence). The CDR3 covers 16 residues. The DNA of the CDR3 is TGTGCCAGTAGTACCGTCGGGAGTCCGGGGACCGGGGAGCTGTTTTTT. The encoded protein is CASSTVGSPGTGELFF.

V usage is TRBV4-1 and J usage is TRBJ1-5; D unresolved. CDR3 length: 16 amino acids. Germline values: CDR1 MGHRA, CDR2 YSYEKL. V lost 1 base and J 3 bases, leaving 13 bases between the germline ends. The DNA of the CDR3 is TGCGCCAGCAGCCAAGTAACAGCGGCCCTCAATCAGCCCCAGCATTTT. Protein product: CASSQVTAALNQPQHF.

This chain connects TRBV27 to TRBJ1-1; possibly TRBD1 for D (6 bases). In germline, CDR1 is MNHEY, CDR2 SMNVEV (reference sequence). The V end was cut by 2 bases, the J end by 4 bases, with 11 bases between. This CDR3 contains 14 residues. The CDR3 loop is CASSLSRGPTEAFF. DNA for the CDR3: TGTGCCAGCAGTTTAAGCAGGGGCCCCACTGAAGCTTTCTTT.

DNA of the CDR3: TGCGCCAGCAGCAGGGGCACTAATGAAAAACTGTTTTTT. This codes for CASSRGTNEKLFF. This chain links TRBV5-1 with TRBJ1-4, with a tentative D call TRBD1 (5 bases). Germline V CDR1 and CDR2: SGHRS, YFSETQ. Trimming stripped 4 bases from V and 2 bases from J, with 6 bases between. CDR3 length equals 13 residues.

The sample holds one count of this clone. The rearrangement joins TRBV5-1 to TRBJ2-1; 13 nucleotides match TRBD2. V trimming: 4 bases; J trimming: 4 bases; junction bases outside the gene matches: 2. The CDR3 is 15 residues long. The germline gives CDR1 SGHRS, CDR2 YFSETQ. The CDR3 protein is CASSTGLAGYNEQFF. The CDR3 nucleotides read TGCGCCAGCAGCACGGGACTAGCGGGGTACAATGAGCAGTTCTTC.

The J gene is TRBJ2-3, the V gene TRBV19; tentative D call: TRBD1 (6 bases). The CDR3 extends over 12 amino acids. CDR1 and CDR2 from the germline V gene are LNHDA and SQIVND (reference sequence). Trimming took off 6 bases at V and 6 bases at J, with 10 bases between the two ends. The CDR3 region has the DNA TGTGCCAGTAGCCACCAGGGGGATACGCAGTATTTT. This encodes CASSHQGDTQYF.

The chain is built from TRBV27 and TRBJ2-1; a weak D match, TRBD1 (6 bases). Germline assignment: CDR1 MNHEY and CDR2 SMNVEV (reference sequence). V was clipped by 4 bases and J by 0 bases, with 10 bases between them. The CDR3 loop spans 15 amino acids. CDR3 coding DNA: TGTGCCAGCAGTTCACAGGGCTACTCCTACAATGAGCAGTTCTTC. Translated: CASSSQGYSYNEQFF.

J is TRBJ1-5 and V is TRBV6-5, with D possibly TRBD1 on 6 matching bases. The CDR3 is 15 amino acids. V lost 6 bases and J lost 5, with 17 bases in between. In germline, CDR1 is MNHEY, CDR2 SVGAGI. CDR3 coding DNA: TGTGCCAGCAGCCCCTTGACAGGCGGAGATCAGCCCCAGCATTTT. Translating gives CASSPLTGGDQPQHF.

This chain uses TRBV27 with TRBJ1-1; 10 nucleotides line up with TRBD1. Trimming took 6 bases from V and 1 from J; bases not matched to a gene: 2. The CDR3 sequence is 14 residues long. Germline CDR1 and CDR2: MNHEY and SMNVEV (reference sequence). The CDR3 region has the DNA TGTGCCAGCAGGAGACAGGGGGCGAACACTGAAGCTTTCTTT. This gives the protein CASRRQGANTEAFF.

This chain joins TRBV5-1 and TRBJ2-3, with 12 bases that match TRBD2. CDR3 length equals 17 residues. The germline V gene encodes CDR1 SGHRS and CDR2 YFSETQ. V was pared by 4 bases and J by 0 bases, with 6 bases of the junction left unmatched. This CDR3 reads CASSPGLAGTSTDTQYF. CDR3 nucleotide sequence: TGCGCCAGCAGCCCAGGACTAGCGGGGACTAGCACAGATACGCAGTATTTT.

This chain links TRBV4-1 with TRBJ1-4, with D hard to call. CDR3 size: 15 residues. Germline V gene sequence: CDR1 MGHRA, CDR2 YSYEKL. V was clipped by 4 bases and J by 0 bases, with 9 bases between them. This chain's CDR3 is CASSPPTATNEKLFF. The CDR3 DNA is TGCGCCAGCAGCCCCCCCACGGCAACTAATGAAAAACTGTTTTTT.

The chain uses TRBV28 and TRBJ1-5; TRBD1 matches 9 bases. Germline CDR1 reads MDHEN; CDR2 reads SYDVKM. This CDR3 region has 16 residues. Trimming took 6 bases from V and 4 from J; bases not matched to a gene: 10. CDR3 in DNA: TGTGCCAGCAGACAGCCGGGACAGGGACTTAATCAGCCCCAGCATTTT. Translation: CASRQPGQGLNQPQHF.

The chain is built from TRBV25-1 and TRBJ2-1; a possible D gene is TRBD1 (7 bases). Between the trimmed V and J ends, which lost 5 bases and 4 bases, there was a span of 18 bases. Looked up from germline, CDR1 is MGHDK and CDR2 is SYGVNS. The CDR3 length is 16 residues. The CDR3 region has the DNA TGTGCCAGCAGTCCGACAGGGAGGTCGGGTTACAATGAGCAGTTCTTC. This translates into CASSPTGRSGYNEQFF. The whole variable domain, filled in from reference TRBV25-1 and TRBJ2-1, reads EADIYQTPRYLVIGTGKKITLECSQTMGHDKMYWYQQDPGMELHLIHYSYGVNSTEKGDLSSESTVSRIRTEHFPLTLESARPSHTSQYLCASSPTGRSGYNEQFFGPGTRLTVL.

The chain recombines TRBV14 with TRBJ2-1; 11 nucleotides agree with TRBD2. The CDR3 has 16 residues. Per germline, CDR1 SGHDN and CDR2 FVKESK. J gave up 9 bases and V 0 bases, and 7 bases lay outside the gene matches. The CDR3 region is CASSQELAGVFGEQFF. The CDR3 DNA reads as TGTGCCAGCAGCCAAGAACTAGCGGGAGTGTTTGGTGAGCAGTTCTTC. The entire variable domain, with the rest obtained from reference TRBV14 and TRBJ2-1, is as follows: EAGVTQFPSHSVIEKGQTVTLRCDPISGHDNLYWYRRVMGKEIKFLLHFVKESKQDESGMPNNRFLAERTGGTYSTLKVQPAELEDSGVYFCASSQELAGVFGEQFFGPGTRLTVL.